This T cell receptor (beta chain) was obtained from a study of T cell repertoires in cytomegalovirus infection. Across the study: Both recently identified HLA-C-restricted and well-studied HLA-B-restricted CMV epitopes were used in the study. CMV infection and matching HLA type were both indicated by public TCR beta signatures. General observations from the study: Cumulative public TCR beta family frequency identified carriers of CMV plus the relevant HLA. Dominant in the ex vivo response were TCR beta clonotypes restricted by HLA-C and specific for CMV.

As for this clonotype: Its antigen is as yet unknown.

TCRdb passed the reads through MiXCR, listing each CDR3 protein once. Counted here are about half a million distinct CDR3 sequences, about 33% occurring once; the ten biggest clones make up 17%. Germline V gene lookup returns CDR1 WSHSY and CDR2 SAAADI. The CDR3 runs to 16 residues. Trimming took 2 bases from V and 5 from J; bases not matched to a gene: 3. Sequencing used cultured PBMCs, obtained from culture after CMV antigen stimulation. The V call is TRBV10-2, the J call TRBJ2-1; TRBD2 matches at 13 bases. This TCR was recovered from a human donor in good health (CMV status not recorded). Some clones in this sample may be carry-over from other donors' samples. The DNA of the CDR3 is TGCGCCAGCAGTGAGGCGGGACTAGCGGGAAACAATGAGCAGTTCTTC. As protein: CASSEAGLAGNNEQFF.